These T cell receptor beta chains were read from a single sample in a study of cytomegalovirus exposure and HLA in healthy donors. Profiling relied on immunoSEQ multiplex PCR, and the TCRdb table lists in-frame clones only, not all of them. The sample lists 210,000 or so clones, just under 85% occurring once. Sequencing input: PBMCs. These receptors were obtained from a woman aged 40 to 55 in good health and CMV-seronegative. Each CDR3 is given with its conserved first and last residue. The order of the fields is V gene, D gene, J gene, clone size, CDR3 protein, CDR3 DNA. A D gene is named only where the DNA matches it firmly. Only part of the rows carry a size: once, few, many, or a class if the clone is expanded.

TRBV25-1	-	TRBJ2-7	-	CASKNSYEQYF	TGTGCCAGCAAGAACAGCTACGAGCAGTACTTC
TRBV7-9	TRBD1	TRBJ1-2	once	CASSVPGQSNYGYTF	TGTGCCAGCAGCGTACCGGGACAGAGTAACTATGGCTACACCTTC
TRBV7-3	-	TRBJ1-2	-	CASSPERGPWGYTF	TGTGCCAGCAGCCCTGAGCGGGGGCCTTGGGGCTACACCTTC
TRBV5-4	TRBD1	TRBJ1-2	-	CASSTRTGANYGYTF	TGTGCCAGCAGCACTCGGACAGGAGCTAACTATGGCTACACCTTC
TRBV5-4	TRBD1	TRBJ1-2	-	CASSLVLLQGVRGYTF	TGTGCCAGCAGCTTAGTTTTATTACAGGGGGTGCGTGGCTACACCTTC
TRBV2	-	TRBJ1-5	-	CASSEDRVQPQHF	TGTGCCAGCAGTGAAGACAGGGTTCAGCCCCAGCATTTT
TRBV5-1	-	TRBJ2-3	few	CASSSGGQSTDTQYF	TGCGCCAGCAGCTCGGGCGGGCAGAGCACAGATACGCAGTATTTT
TRBV2	TRBD1	TRBJ1-1	once	CASDRGRMNTEAFF	TGTGCCAGCGACAGGGGGCGCATGAACACTGAAGCTTTCTTT
TRBV6-5	-	TRBJ2-2	-	CASSYGEPANTGELFF	TGTGCCAGCAGTTACGGGGAGCCTGCGAACACCGGGGAGCTGTTTTTT
TRBV4-1	TRBD1	TRBJ1-4	few	CASSQDRTGSLEKLFF	TGCGCCAGCAGCCAAGATCGGACAGGATCGTTGGAAAAACTGTTTTTT
TRBV6-6	TRBD2	TRBJ2-7	-	CASSGGGNSYEQYF	TGTGCCAGCAGTGGGGGGGGGAACTCCTACGAGCAGTACTTC
TRBV7-9	-	TRBJ1-1	-	CASSPTATEAFF	TGTGCCAGCAGTCCCACTGCCACTGAAGCTTTCTTT
TRBV19	-	TRBJ1-3	-	CASSIDGSSGNTIYF	TGTGCCAGTAGTATCGACGGGAGCTCTGGAAACACCATATATTTT
TRBV5-1	TRBD1	TRBJ1-4	-	CASSFTGGINEKLFF	TGCGCCAGCAGCTTTACAGGGGGCATTAATGAAAAACTGTTTTTT
TRBV4-1	TRBD1	TRBJ2-7	-	CASSQREAGQGAYEQYF	TGCGCCAGCAGCCAAAGAGAGGCGGGACAGGGGGCCTACGAGCAGTACTTC